This TCR beta chain was sequenced for a study of blood T cells in healthy people across ages. For the second PCR, which ran for roughly 6 to 11 cycles, a sample-barcoded 5' primer and a J-beta primer mix were used. TCRdb independently ran MiXCR on the 5' RACE reads; one entry per CDR3 protein. The top ten hold under 9% of the sample, which has 500,000 to 550,000 distinct CDR3 sequences, 20% to 30% seen once. These data were also filed under a second study, of T cells of mothers and their children.

This sequence originates from a boy aged 5-17 years in good health. Sequencing used blood.

CDR3 protein: CASSTPLRGYEQYF. In DNA form, the CDR3 reads TGTGCCAGCAGCACACCCTTACGGGGGTACGAGCAGTACTTC. The rearrangement uses TRBV11-2 and TRBJ2-7, with D possibly TRBD2 on 6 matching bases. The germline V and J ends were trimmed by 5 bases and 4 bases, with 15 bases remaining between them. The germline V gene encodes CDR1 SGHAT and CDR2 FQNNGV. The CDR3 is made up of 14 amino acids.